The 21 T cell receptor beta chains listed next were all sequenced from one sample in a study of spatial heterogeneity in lung cancer. Each CDR3 protein is one row after TCRdb ran MiXCR on the 5' RACE reads. The sample lists more than 35,000 distinct CDR3 sequences; 5.2% were seen once. As to time point: sample taken at primary tumor resection. Sequencing covered unsorted whole RNA taken from tumor, nontumor lung or frozen PBMC. The starting material was PBMCs, obtained at surgery. The receptors shown here come from a female donor with early-stage non-small cell lung cancer.

At least ten counts were recorded for this clonotype. V usage is TRBV18 and J usage is TRBJ2-7, with 11 bases identical to TRBD1. CDR1 and CDR2 from the germline V gene are KGHSH and LQKENI. The CDR3 is made up of 18 amino acids. Unmatched junction bases numbered 7, after V lost 0 bases and J lost 0 bases. CDR3 sequence reads: CASSPPGQGVGSSYEQYF. The CDR3 region has the DNA TGTGCCAGCTCACCACCGGGACAGGGGGTTGGAAGCTCCTACGAGCAGTACTTC.

This clonotype has just one count. This sequence joins TRBV12-3 or TRBV12-4 and TRBJ2-1; perhaps TRBD2 as D (5 bases). This CDR3 contains 13 residues. Trimming removed 7 bases from V and 3 bases from J, with 10 bases in between. CDR3 bases: TGTGCCAGCACCGAAGACTACTACAATGAGCAGTTCTTC. It is translated as CASTEDYYNEQFF.

This clonotype was counted a single time. At one end the junction does not follow the germline gene, possibly because of a read error. This chain uses TRBV11-2 with TRBJ2-3; the match to TRBD2 covers 13 bases. Germline V gene lookup returns CDR1 SGHAT and CDR2 FQNNGV. The CDR3 totals 17 residues. CDR3 in amino acids: CASSFGLAGEVTATQYF. Here the CDR3 DNA reads TGTGCCAGCAGCTTCGGACTAGCGGGAGAAGTAACAGCTACGCAGTATTTT.

This clonotype came up many times. The chain combines TRBV20-1 with TRBJ2-5, with D possibly matching TRBD2 (6 bases). The V end was cut by 1 base, the J end by 2 bases, with 11 bases between. There are 14 residues in the CDR3. Per the germline V gene, CDR1 is DFQATT and CDR2 is SNEGSKA (reference sequence). CDR3 amino acids: CSARGDAGQETQYF. DNA for the CDR3: TGCAGTGCTAGAGGTGACGCGGGGCAAGAGACCCAGTACTTC.

Note on this clonotype: This sequence may be a read error, since a much larger clone differs from it by one base. The V call is TRBV28, the J call TRBJ2-2; D is possibly TRBD1 (6 bases). There are 14 residues in the CDR3. The germline gives CDR1 MDHEN, CDR2 SYDVKM. V was cut by 5 bases and J by 5 bases, with 12 bases left in between. CDR3 sequence (DNA): TGTGCCAGCAGTACCCCAGGGGAGACCGGGGAGCTGTTTTTT. Protein: CASSTPGETGELFF.

This clonotype was seen many times. The J gene is TRBJ2-6, the V gene TRBV5-1; 7 nucleotides agree with TRBD2. The V segment lost 4 bases and the J segment 2 bases; nucleotides outside the gene matches: 12. This CDR3 is built from 18 residues. CDR1 and CDR2 (germline): SGHRS, YFSETQ. CDR3 sequence reads: CASSPSGGAVAGANVLTF. The CDR3 nucleotides read TGCGCCAGCAGCCCTAGCGGAGGGGCCGTTGCTGGGGCCAACGTCCTGACTTTC. Full variable domain (remainder filled in from reference TRBV5-1 and TRBJ2-6): KAGVTQTPRYLIKTRGQQVTLSCSPISGHRSVSWYQQTPGQGLQFLFEYFSETQRNKGNFPGRFSGRQFSNSRSEMNVSTLELGDSALYLCASSPSGGAVAGANVLTFGAGSRLTVL.

This clonotype was seen a few times. This chain connects TRBV5-1 to TRBJ2-7, with a weak D call TRBD2 (6 bases). Germline lookup yields CDR1 SGHRS and CDR2 YFSETQ. The length of the CDR3 is 14 residues. V was clipped by 0 bases and J by 3 bases, with 10 bases between them. The CDR3 nucleotides are TGCGCCAGCAGCTTGGTTCAGGGAGGCTACGAGCAGTACTTC. Its protein product is CASSLVQGGYEQYF. The entire variable domain, with the rest obtained from reference TRBV5-1 and TRBJ2-7, is as follows: KAGVTQTPRYLIKTRGQQVTLSCSPISGHRSVSWYQQTPGQGLQFLFEYFSETQRNKGNFPGRFSGRQFSNSRSEMNVSTLELGDSALYLCASSLVQGGYEQYFGPGTRLTVT.

Ten or more counts support this clonotype. The chain links TRBV2 to TRBJ2-5; a weak D match, TRBD1 (7 bases). This CDR3 region has 15 residues. CDR1 and CDR2 from the germline V gene are SNHLY and FYNNEI. Trimming left V 6 bases short and J 5 bases short, with 19 bases between. The CDR3 region is CASRDYRGGGETQYF. CDR3 nucleotides: TGTGCCAGCAGGGACTACAGGGGTGGCGGCGAGACCCAGTACTTC.

This clonotype showed up just a few times. The DNA for the CDR3 is TGTGCCTGGGGGCCGGGGGCCCAGTACTTC. Translated, it gives CAWGPGAQYF. J is TRBJ2-7 and V is TRBV30; D is possibly TRBD1 or TRBD2 (6 bases each). The CDR3 totals 10 residues. Between the trimmed V and J ends, which lost 5 bases and 10 bases, there was a span of 12 bases. Per the germline V gene, CDR1 is GTSNPN and CDR2 is SVGIG (reference sequence).

This clonotype has only a few counts. The J gene is TRBJ1-6, the V gene TRBV7-2; 7 nucleotides match TRBD1. CDR1 and CDR2 from the germline V gene are SGHTA and FQGNSA. This CDR3 contains 15 residues. V gave up 5 bases and J gave up 9 bases; unmatched junction bases: 10. Here the CDR3 reads CASSARQGSASPLHF. For the CDR3, the DNA is TGTGCCAGCAGCGCTCGACAGGGCTCTGCTTCACCCCTCCACTTT.

In this sample, this clonotype turned up many times. V usage is TRBV7-8 and J usage is TRBJ2-4; the D gene could be TRBD1 or TRBD2 (5 bases each). The CDR3 spans 16 residues. The germline CDR1 and CDR2 sequences are SGHVS and FQNEAQ. Between the trimmed V and J ends, which lost 2 bases and 8 bases, there was a span of 19 bases. The CDR3 DNA is TGTGCCAGCAGCTTAATGTCGGTTGGGACCTCGGACATTCAGTACTTC. The encoded protein is CASSLMSVGTSDIQYF.

This clonotype was observed at least ten times. The V call is TRBV9, the J call TRBJ2-7; TRBD2 aligns across 10 bases. V shed 0 bases, J shed 0 bases, and the junction held 6 bases outside the gene matches. CDR1 SGDLS and CDR2 YYNGEE come from the germline V gene. The CDR3 covers 17 residues. The chain's CDR3 is CASSVEGSGGISYEQYF. The CDR3 DNA is TGTGCCAGCAGCGTAGAGGGTAGCGGGGGGATCTCCTACGAGCAGTACTTC. The variable domain in full, completed from reference TRBV9 and TRBJ2-7, reads DSGVTQTPKHLITATGQRVTLRCSPRSGDLSVYWYQQSLDQGLQFLIQYYNGEERAKGNILERFSAQQFPDLHSELNLSSLELGDSALYFCASSVEGSGGISYEQYFGPGTRLTVT.

This clonotype has ten or more counts. The chain uses TRBV3-1 and TRBJ1-2; no definite D call. This CDR3 contains 13 residues. Trimming stripped 7 bases from V and 8 bases from J, with 17 bases between. Germline CDR1 and CDR2: LGHDT and YNNKEL (reference sequence). CDR3 amino acids: CASTREGLDGYTF. The CDR3 DNA is TGTGCCAGCACCCGCGAGGGCCTGGACGGCTACACCTTC.

This clonotype appeared many times. The V gene is TRBV3-1, the J gene TRBJ2-3, with a possible D match to TRBD2 (6 bases). V lost 0 bases, J lost 1 base, and 8 bases lay in between. The CDR3 consists of 15 residues. Germline loops: CDR1 LGHDT, CDR2 YNNKEL (reference sequence). DNA for the CDR3: TGTGCCAGCAGCCAAGAATCGGGGGGCACAGATACGCAGTATTTT. It encodes CASSQESGGTDTQYF.

Ten or more counts support this clonotype. The rearrangement joins TRBV7-2 to TRBJ2-6; 8 positions match TRBD1. V shed 6 bases and J 2 bases; nucleotides not matched to a gene: 9. The germline gives CDR1 SGHTA, CDR2 FQGNSA. CDR3 length: 17 residues. CDR3 sequence: CASRKDRVKAGANVLTF. The CDR3, as DNA: TGTGCCAGCAGGAAGGACAGGGTAAAAGCTGGGGCCAACGTCCTGACTTTC.

This clonotype was recorded many times. V gene TRBV20-1 combines with J gene TRBJ2-4; TRBD2 is a possible D gene (5 bases). The CDR3 runs to 13 residues. The ends were cut back, 3 bases at V and 7 bases at J, with 13 bases in the middle. CDR1 is DFQATT, CDR2 SNEGSKA, per germline (reference sequence). The CDR3 DNA sequence: TGCAGTGCTAGTCCCAGGAGGTATAACATTCAGTACTTC. Its translation: CSASPRRYNIQYF.

This clonotype appeared a few times. This chain links TRBV6-2 or TRBV6-3 with TRBJ2-7; D may correspond to TRBD1 or TRBD2 (5 bases each). The V gene's germline CDR1 is MNHEY and CDR2 SVGEGT. Deletions cut 6 bases from V and 2 bases from J, with 14 bases between. The CDR3 runs 14 residues. In nucleotides, the CDR3 is TGTGCCAGCAGCGGACGGGACGGAGCCTACGAGCAGTACTTC. It specifies CASSGRDGAYEQYF.

This clonotype came up many times. The chain carries TRBV27 and TRBJ2-1, with TRBD1 identical over 9 bases. The CDR3 runs 20 residues. CDR1 and CDR2 from the germline V gene are MNHEY and SMNVEV (reference sequence). V gave up 3 bases and J gave up 8 bases; unmatched junction bases: 23. CDR3 region: CASSFFRTGGWGNRGHEQFF. For the CDR3, the DNA is TGTGCCAGCAGTTTCTTTAGAACAGGGGGCTGGGGCAACCGCGGTCATGAGCAGTTCTTC.

This clonotype has ten or more counts. The CDR3 DNA follows: TGTGCCAGCAGTTACGGAGGGGAAGAGACCCAGTACTTC. It codes for CASSYGGEETQYF. The rearrangement links TRBV6-5 to TRBJ2-5; possible D gene TRBD2, 6 bases. CDR1 MNHEY and CDR2 SVGAGI come from the germline V gene. Trimming pared 2 bases from V and 3 bases from J, leaving 7 bases between. CDR3 length: 13 amino acids.

This clonotype has just a few counts. The gene calls are TRBV24-1 and TRBJ2-1, with 11 bases fitting TRBD2. The CDR3 runs to 14 residues. With V trimmed by 11 bases and J by 7 bases, 9 bases remained unmatched. Per the germline V gene, CDR1 is KGHDR and CDR2 is SFDVKD. The CDR3 coding sequence is TGTGCCATTTCCTTTAGCGGGGGGGTGAATGAGCAGTTCTTC. This codes for CAISFSGGVNEQFF.

Only a few counts were recorded for this clonotype. The chain uses TRBV2 and TRBJ1-4; 8 nucleotides match TRBD1. V shed 6 bases and J 0 bases; nucleotides not matched to a gene: 6. The CDR3 runs to 16 residues. Looked up from germline, CDR1 is SNHLY and CDR2 is FYNNEI. In DNA, the CDR3 is TGTGCCAGCAGCTTGACAGGGGTCGCAACTAATGAAAAACTGTTTTTT. Translated: CASSLTGVATNEKLFF.